The 13 T cell receptor beta chains reported below all come from one sample, sequenced in a study of Graves' ophthalmopathy and Graves' hyperthyroidism. CDR3 regions of TCR beta were amplified from RNA transcripts. The library came from an HTBI-primed first-round RT-PCR and a second-round multiplex PCR. A single record per CDR3 protein comes from TCRdb applying MiXCR to the multiplex PCR reads. This table has 45,000 to 60,000 distinct CDR3 sequences, approximately 45% appearing once. Sequencing input: peripheral blood. These receptors came from an adult woman with Graves' ophthalmopathy.

This clonotype was detected once. The J gene is TRBJ2-7, the V gene TRBV6-5, with 8 bases matching TRBD1. CDR3 length: 15 residues. V shed 4 bases, J shed 7 bases, and the junction held 12 bases outside the gene matches. Per germline, CDR1 MNHEY and CDR2 SVGAGI. CDR3 nucleotide sequence: TGTGCCAGCAGTTCCCGAGGGACAGGAGGTGCTGAGCAGTACTTC. It codes for CASSSRGTGGAEQYF.

CDR3 DNA: TGCGCCAGCAGCCCACGGGACAGTTCCTACGAGCAGTACTTC. Translating it yields CASSPRDSSYEQYF. The J gene is TRBJ2-7, the V gene TRBV5-1, with 7 bases that match TRBD1. This CDR3 has 14 amino acids. Germline trimming cut 4 bases from V and 1 base from J; bases unmatched to any gene: 5. Germline V lookup: CDR1 SGHRS, CDR2 YFSETQ.

V is TRBV19 and J is TRBJ1-6; D remains unclear. This CDR3 contains 12 residues. CDR1 LNHDA and CDR2 SQIVND come from the germline V gene (reference sequence). V was shortened by 5 bases and J by 7 bases, with 6 bases between the two germline ends. The CDR3 region is CASSPANSPLHF. CDR3 coding DNA: TGTGCCAGTAGTCCGGCCAATTCACCCCTCCACTTT.

This clonotype has ten or more counts. The chain combines TRBV6-2 or TRBV6-3 with TRBJ2-6; TRBD1 agrees at 7 bases. V lost 6 bases and J lost 0; bases outside the gene matches: 5. This CDR3 has 16 residues. In germline, CDR1 is MNHEY, CDR2 SVGEGT. Here the CDR3 DNA reads TGTGCCAGCAGAAACCAGGGGGACTCTGGGGCCAACGTCCTGACTTTC. Its translation: CASRNQGDSGANVLTF.

The gene calls are TRBV2 and TRBJ2-1; 14 bases match TRBD2. Unmatched junction bases numbered 9, after V lost 5 bases and J lost 9 bases. The CDR3 contains 16 residues. CDR1 is SNHLY and CDR2 is FYNNEI in the germline V gene. The CDR3 here is CASSPGTSGSLGEQFF. The CDR3 DNA follows: TGTGCCAGCAGTCCCGGGACTAGCGGGAGTTTAGGTGAGCAGTTCTTC.

This clonotype was observed many times. The chain employs TRBV9 and TRBJ2-7; D may be TRBD1 (5 bases). V was cut by 0 bases and J by 5 bases, with 9 bases left in between. The CDR3 loop spans 13 amino acids. The germline V gene encodes CDR1 SGDLS and CDR2 YYNGEE. In DNA, the CDR3 is TGTGCCAGCAGCGTAGCCAGGGTCCACGAGCAGTACTTC. Its translation is CASSVARVHEQYF.

This chain links TRBV20-1 with TRBJ2-7; 7 bases agree with TRBD2. Germline lookup yields CDR1 DFQATT and CDR2 SNEGSKA (reference sequence). The CDR3 totals 14 residues. The V gene end was trimmed by 0 bases and the J gene end by 5 bases; junction bases not matched to a gene: 7. Here the CDR3 DNA reads TGCAGTGCTAGAGATTACGCGGGAGAGGACGAGCAGTACTTC. It specifies CSARDYAGEDEQYF.

This chain joins TRBV25-1 and TRBJ2-3, with D uncertain. V shed 2 bases and J shed 3 bases, with 15 bases lying between them. Germline-derived CDR1 and CDR2 are MGHDK and SYGVNS. The length of the CDR3 is 16 residues. The CDR3 protein is CASSEEGASWTDTQYF. The CDR3 DNA reads TGTGCCAGCAGTGAAGAAGGTGCTAGTTGGACAGATACGCAGTATTTT.

Turning to this clonotype: The CDR3 does not close with the conserved phenylalanine or tryptophan, likely indicating a read error. This chain links TRBV5-1 with TRBJ2-2, with a possible D match to TRBD2 (6 bases). CDR1 is SGHRS and CDR2 is YFSETQ in the germline V gene. Trimming cost V 3 bases and J 0 bases, with 9 bases left between them. CDR3 size: 15 residues. CDR3 residues: CASSSGLANTGELFL. CDR3 DNA sequence: TGCGCCAGCAGCTCGGGACTGGCGAACACCGGGGAGCTGTTTCTT.

This clonotype appeared many times. The rearrangement uses TRBV4-2 and TRBJ2-4; D remains unclear. Germline V gene sequence: CDR1 LGHNA, CDR2 YNFKEQ. The CDR3 has 15 residues. The V end lost 1 base, the J end lost 0 bases, and 7 bases lay between the germline ends. The CDR3 coding sequence is TGTGCCAGCAGCCAAGTGACGCTAGCCAAAAACATTCAGTACTTC. Protein: CASSQVTLAKNIQYF.

This clonotype appeared many times. The chain joins TRBV2 to TRBJ1-3; 8 bases map to TRBD1. The V and J ends lost 6 bases and 6 bases, in that order; junction bases with no gene match: 10. The CDR3 has 15 amino acids. Germline V gene sequence: CDR1 SNHLY, CDR2 FYNNEI. Written as DNA, the CDR3 is TGTGCCAGCAGCCCTAGGACAGGGCATCAAAACACCATATATTTT. This sequence encodes CASSPRTGHQNTIYF.

The table lists this clonotype with a count of one. The rearrangement joins TRBV9 to TRBJ2-3; D is ambiguous. The CDR3 is 14 residues long. Per germline, CDR1 SGDLS and CDR2 YYNGEE. The V end was cut by 4 bases, the J end by 0 bases, with 9 bases between. The DNA for the CDR3 is TGTGCCAGCAGCTACAAGACTAGCACAGATACGCAGTATTTT. This sequence encodes CASSYKTSTDTQYF.

Many counts were recorded for this clonotype. This chain uses TRBV11-2 with TRBJ1-1; D uncertain. CDR3 size: 12 residues. Germline V gene sequence: CDR1 SGHAT, CDR2 FQNNGV. Trimming removed 5 bases from V and 12 bases from J, with 16 bases in between. CDR3 in DNA: TGTGCCAGCAGCCACCGCGCAGGTTGGTCTTTCTTT. It encodes CASSHRAGWSFF.